These 20 T cell receptor beta chains originate from one sample sequenced in a study of Tregs in tolerant kidney transplant recipients. Produced via immunoSEQ multiplex PCR; TCRdb's table is partial and in-frame only. The table has tens of thousands of clones, about 90% seen once. The sample comprised Tregs from blood. The origin of the receptors is a human donor in good health.

The gene calls are TRBV7-3 and TRBJ1-6, with a tentative D call TRBD1 (5 bases). The CDR3 consists of 14 residues. Germline CDR1 SGHTA, CDR2 FQGTGA. With 8 bases removed from V and 10 bases from J, the gap between germline ends came to 18 bases. The CDR3 nucleotides are TGTGCCAGCTCTGCAGGGAGGCCGGGGTCACCCCTCCACTTT. It encodes CASSAGRPGSPLHF.

The chain recombines TRBV5-1 with TRBJ1-2, with D perhaps TRBD1 (5 bases). This CDR3 region has 14 residues. V gave up 4 bases and J gave up 6 bases, with 16 bases separating them. Germline CDR1 SGHRS, CDR2 YFSETQ. Here the CDR3 DNA reads TGCGCCAGCAGCATACAAGGGGATACTGATGGCTACACCTTC. Its translation: CASSIQGDTDGYTF.

The chain combines TRBV6-5 with TRBJ2-7; TRBD2 agrees at 10 bases. The V segment lost 1 base and the J segment 3 bases; nucleotides outside the gene matches: 6. The CDR3 contains 16 residues. Germline V lookup: CDR1 MNHEY, CDR2 SVGAGI. The CDR3 DNA reads as TGTGCCAGCAGTTACTTCTTCCGGACTAGCGGCTACGAGCAGTACTTC. This translates into CASSYFFRTSGYEQYF.

V usage is TRBV29-1 and J usage is TRBJ1-2; D is unresolved. The germline CDR1 and CDR2 sequences are SQVTM and ANQGSEA. CDR3 length: 13 residues. The V end was cut by 4 bases, the J end by 8 bases, with 17 bases between. The CDR3 spells CSVALDRLGGYTF. CDR3 DNA sequence: TGCAGCGTTGCGTTGGACCGCCTGGGGGGCTACACCTTC.

This chain uses TRBV5-1 with TRBJ2-3, with TRBD2 matching 7 bases. Germline CDR1 SGHRS, CDR2 YFSETQ. The CDR3 runs to 15 residues. The V segment lost 4 bases and the J segment 1 base; nucleotides outside the gene matches: 6. The DNA for the CDR3 is TGCGCCAGCAGCCCTCTAGCGGATGGCACAGATACGCAGTATTTT. Its translation: CASSPLADGTDTQYF.

This chain uses TRBV6-5 with TRBJ2-2; 8 positions agree with TRBD1. Germline CDR1 and CDR2: MNHEY and SVGAGI. The junction had 6 bases not matched to a gene; V was cut back by 2 bases and J by 7 bases. The CDR3 covers 15 residues. The CDR3 here is CASSYEDRDIGELFF. The CDR3 nucleotides read TGTGCCAGCAGTTACGAGGACAGGGACATCGGGGAGCTGTTTTTT.

V is TRBV4-1 and J is TRBJ1-4, with 7 bases fitting TRBD1. J gave up 0 bases and V 4 bases, and 5 bases lay outside the gene matches. This CDR3 is 16 amino acids long. In germline, CDR1 is MGHRA, CDR2 YSYEKL. The CDR3 region has the DNA TGCGCCAGCAGCCGACAGGGAAGTGCAACTAATGAAAAACTGTTTTTT. Translated, it gives CASSRQGSATNEKLFF.

The chain recombines TRBV5-1 with TRBJ2-3; 11 bases fit TRBD2. CDR1 and CDR2 (germline): SGHRS, YFSETQ. The CDR3 runs to 19 residues. The V and J ends lost 3 bases and 0 bases, in that order; junction bases with no gene match: 12. The CDR3 sequence: CASSSPPGTSGRSTDTQYF. DNA for the CDR3: TGCGCCAGCAGCTCACCGCCCGGGACTAGCGGCCGAAGCACAGATACGCAGTATTTT.

This chain joins TRBV2 and TRBJ2-3; no reliable D call. The CDR3 length is 15 residues. Trimming cost V 6 bases and J 1 base, with 14 bases left between them. Germline values: CDR1 SNHLY, CDR2 FYNNEI. The CDR3: CASSPAGWGTDTQYF. The CDR3 nucleotides read TGTGCCAGCAGCCCAGCCGGGTGGGGCACAGATACGCAGTATTTT.

The V call is TRBV21-1, the J call TRBJ1-6; the table's D call of TRBD1 was not tested on the DNA. TRBV21-1 is described as a pseudogene. This CDR3 region has 15 residues. The CDR3 protein is CASTPQTGPNSPLHF. CDR3 DNA sequence: TGTGCCAGCACCCCTCAGACAGGCCCTAATTCACCCCTCCACTTT.

V gene TRBV4-1 combines with J gene TRBJ1-1; TRBD1 is a possible D gene (6 bases). This CDR3 spans 15 amino acids. From germline, CDR1 is MGHRA and CDR2 YSYEKL. Trimming cost V 3 bases and J 2 bases, with 13 bases left between them. Here the CDR3 reads CASSQDRQVNTEAFF. The CDR3 DNA reads TGCGCCAGCAGCCAGGACCGACAGGTTAACACTGAAGCTTTCTTT.

V and J are TRBV29-1 and TRBJ2-1, with D possibly being TRBD2 (5 bases). Germline lookup yields CDR1 SQVTM and CDR2 ANQGSEA. The germline V and J ends were trimmed by 4 bases and 13 bases, with 23 bases remaining between them. The CDR3 is made up of 14 amino acids. The CDR3 sequence is CSVAIGRDPLSQFF. The DNA of the CDR3 is TGCAGCGTTGCGATCGGACGGGATCCCTTATCCCAGTTCTTC.

This sequence joins TRBV29-1 and TRBJ2-7; TRBD2 matches at 7 bases. The CDR3 runs to 14 residues. Unmatched junction bases numbered 9, after V lost 4 bases and J lost 3 bases. Looked up from germline, CDR1 is SQVTM and CDR2 is ANQGSEA. The CDR3 bases are TGCAGCGTTGTCGCAGCTAGCGGTCTCTACGAGCAGTACTTC. This encodes CSVVAASGLYEQYF.

The genes are TRBV5-1 and TRBJ2-1, with 7 bases identical to TRBD2. CDR3 length: 14 amino acids. Germline V gives CDR1 SGHRS, CDR2 YFSETQ. The V and J ends lost 7 bases and 4 bases, in that order; junction bases with no gene match: 8. The chain's CDR3 is CASARLANYNEQFF. For the CDR3, the DNA is TGCGCCAGCGCTAGACTAGCCAATTACAATGAGCAGTTCTTC.

This clone was counted only a few times. The chain has TRBV10-2 and TRBJ2-1; a weak D match, TRBD1 (7 bases). The V and J ends lost 6 bases and 2 bases respectively, with 14 bases between them. Germline V gene sequence: CDR1 WSHSY, CDR2 SAAADI. The CDR3 sequence is 15 residues long. Written as DNA, the CDR3 is TGCGCCAGCAGGTCGACAGGGAGGCCCTACAATGAGCAGTTCTTC. As protein: CASRSTGRPYNEQFF.

The gene calls are TRBV6-1 and TRBJ2-2, with D possibly being TRBD1 (6 bases). This CDR3 is built from 14 residues. V was trimmed by 8 bases and J by 4 bases, leaving 14 bases between them. Germline CDR1 reads MNHNS; CDR2 reads SASEGT. CDR3 sequence: CASPLTGSTGELFF. CDR3 in DNA: TGTGCCAGCCCCTTGACAGGTTCCACCGGGGAGCTGTTTTTT.

The chain recombines TRBV6-5 with TRBJ1-2; 9 bases match TRBD1. V shed 11 bases and J 7 bases; nucleotides not matched to a gene: 8. The V gene's germline CDR1 is MNHEY and CDR2 SVGAGI. CDR3 length: 12 residues. CDR3 protein: CAAGTGFGGYTF. The CDR3 region has the DNA TGTGCCGCAGGGACAGGGTTTGGTGGCTACACCTTC.

The V gene is TRBV5-4, the J gene TRBJ1-1; D remains ambiguous. The CDR3 runs to 13 residues. V was cut by 4 bases and J by 0 bases, with 7 bases left in between. Germline lookup yields CDR1 SGHNT and CDR2 YYREEE (reference sequence). The CDR3 is CASSLALNTEAFF. The CDR3 DNA is TGTGCCAGCAGCCTGGCGTTGAACACTGAAGCTTTCTTT.

The V gene is TRBV2, the J gene TRBJ2-1, with unresolved D. V was trimmed by 4 bases and J by 4 bases, leaving 14 bases between them. The CDR3 is made up of 15 amino acids. The germline V gene encodes CDR1 SNHLY and CDR2 FYNNEI. Here the CDR3 reads CASSGGRVGYNEQFF. The CDR3 region has the DNA TGTGCCAGCAGTGGTGGAAGGGTGGGGTACAATGAGCAGTTCTTC.

A word on this clone: Germline is not matched at one junction end, which may reflect a read error. This rearrangement joins TRBV6-1 to TRBJ1-1; D call uncertain. Germline V gene sequence: CDR1 MNHNS, CDR2 SASEGT. This CDR3 contains 13 residues. Here the CDR3 DNA reads TGTGCCAGCAGCCAACAGATGAACACTGAAGTTTTCTTT. It specifies CASSQQMNTEVFF.